This TCR beta chain was captured by sequencing in a study of blood T cell repertoires in COVID-19. Trimming removed 3 bases at V and 10 bases at J, with 10 bases between. The CDR3 runs 12 residues. Original handling: For nucleated cells, counts were estimated from reference gene primer amplification. Data came from immunoSEQ multiplex PCR; TCRdb stores just in-frame clones and leaves some out. The V and J calls and clone size come from that table; D and trimming were worked out from the DNA. This sample yields under 35,000 clones, of which about 85% are seen a single time; more than 65% belongs to the top ten.

The source of this sequence is a man aged 70-80 years with acute or convalescent COVID-19. The chain uses TRBV12-3 or TRBV12-4 and TRBJ2-1; D may be TRBD2 (6 bases). Sequenced material: peripheral blood. In nucleotides, the CDR3 is TGTGCCAGCAGTTTTGAGGGAGGAGAGCAGTTCTTC. This translates into CASSFEGGEQFF.